These 23 T cell receptor beta chains originate from one sample sequenced in a study of T cell repertoires in cytomegalovirus infection. MiXCR was run by TCRdb on the reads, yielding one entry per CDR3 protein. This table holds around 740,000 distinct CDR3 sequences, approximately 34% found once. The sample was PBMCs. The receptor source for this set is a human donor in good health (CMV status not recorded). Some clones in this sample may be carry-over from other donors' samples.

The chain employs TRBV28 and TRBJ2-3; 8 bases map to TRBD2. With V trimmed by 6 bases and J by 3 bases, 14 bases remained unmatched. The germline V gene encodes CDR1 MDHEN and CDR2 SYDVKM. The CDR3 spans 17 residues. The CDR3 region is CASSHSNKAGETDTQYF. As DNA, the CDR3 is TGTGCCAGCAGCCACTCCAACAAAGCGGGGGAAACAGATACGCAGTATTTT.

This clonotype was counted only a few times. The J gene is TRBJ2-1, the V gene TRBV24-1, with 9 bases aligning to TRBD1. The CDR3 contains 17 residues. Trimming took 5 bases from V and 3 from J; bases not matched to a gene: 10. Germline V CDR1 and CDR2: KGHDR, SFDVKD. The CDR3 DNA is TGTGCCACCAGTGCCGGCTCACAGGGGGCGGTCTACAATGAGCAGTTCTTC. Residues: CATSAGSQGAVYNEQFF.

The chain uses TRBV20-1 and TRBJ1-1; the match to TRBD1 covers 8 bases. Germline values: CDR1 DFQATT, CDR2 SNEGSKA (reference sequence). The CDR3 covers 16 residues. V lost 6 bases and J lost 0; bases outside the gene matches: 12. This CDR3 reads CSAHTARTGMNTEAFF. DNA of the CDR3: TGCAGTGCCCACACCGCCCGGACAGGGATGAACACTGAAGCTTTCTTT.

The J gene is TRBJ2-7, the V gene TRBV29-1, with 10 positions matching TRBD2. CDR3 length: 13 residues. Germline V lookup: CDR1 SQVTM, CDR2 ANQGSEA. V lost 6 bases, J lost 3 bases, and 5 bases stayed unmatched. CDR3 coding DNA: TGCAGCGTGCACCTAGCGGGAGACTACGAGCAGTACTTC. Its translation: CSVHLAGDYEQYF.

The chain employs TRBV18 and TRBJ2-7; D is perhaps TRBD1 (7 bases). CDR1 is KGHSH and CDR2 is LQKENI in the germline V gene. The CDR3 spans 16 residues. V was shortened by 4 bases and J by 0 bases, with 16 bases between the two germline ends. The CDR3 DNA is TGTGCCAGCTCACTCTCAGGGGGGTTCAGCTCCTACGAGCAGTACTTC. It encodes CASSLSGGFSSYEQYF.

CDR3 DNA sequence: TGCGCCAGCAGTGAGTGGGGGACCATTTACGAGCAGTACTTC. Translating it yields CASSEWGTIYEQYF. V and J are TRBV10-2 and TRBJ2-7; D may correspond to TRBD1 or TRBD2 (5 bases each). The germline V gene has CDR1 WSHSY and CDR2 SAAADI. CDR3 length equals 14 residues. The V and J ends lost 1 base and 4 bases respectively, with 11 bases between them.

V usage is TRBV7-8 and J usage is TRBJ2-7, with 9 bases that match TRBD1. The J segment lost 7 bases and the V segment lost 4 bases, leaving 8 bases of the junction unmatched. Per germline, CDR1 SGHVS and CDR2 FQNEAQ. CDR3 length: 14 amino acids. The CDR3 DNA reads TGTGCCAGCAGCTCAAGCAGGACAGGGGTTGAGCAGTACTTC. Its protein product is CASSSSRTGVEQYF.

This sequence joins TRBV12-3 or TRBV12-4 and TRBJ1-1, with D possibly TRBD1 on 5 matching bases. The CDR3 has 13 amino acids. Trimming left V 5 bases short and J 10 bases short, with 17 bases between. Here the CDR3 DNA reads TGTGCCAGCAGTGGTACAGTGGGGGTTAGAGCTTTCTTT. Encoded protein: CASSGTVGVRAFF.

The CDR3 nucleotides read TGTGCCAGCAGCATAAAAGTTTCGGCAGGGGTTAACACAGATACGCAGTATTTT. It translates to CASSIKVSAGVNTDTQYF. The genes are TRBV7-6 and TRBJ2-3; possibly TRBD1 for D (6 bases). This CDR3 contains 18 residues. From germline, CDR1 is SGHVS and CDR2 FNYEAQ. V dropped 5 bases and J dropped 2 bases, with 23 bases sitting between them.

This clonotype showed up many times. The chain carries TRBV7-2 and TRBJ1-2; D not certain. This CDR3 has 13 residues. V dropped 3 bases and J dropped 4 bases, with 9 bases sitting between them. The V gene's germline CDR1 is SGHTA and CDR2 FQGNSA. CDR3 nucleotide sequence: TGTGCCAGCAGCTTGCGCTACACCTATGGCTACACCTTC. This sequence encodes CASSLRYTYGYTF.

The rearrangement joins TRBV5-6 to TRBJ1-5; 7 bases are a match to TRBD1. Germline V CDR1 and CDR2: SGHDT, YYEEEE. CDR3 length equals 16 residues. Losses at the gene ends were 4 bases for V and 0 bases for J; bases not matched to a gene: 7. In nucleotides, the CDR3 is TGTGCCAGCAGCCTGGGACAGTGGGATAGCAATCAGCCCCAGCATTTT. Translated, it gives CASSLGQWDSNQPQHF.

The sample holds many counts of this clonotype. CDR3 protein: CASSRGGIGNQPQHF. In DNA form, the CDR3 reads TGTGCCAGCAGCCGTGGGGGTATCGGCAATCAGCCCCAGCATTTT. This sequence joins TRBV7-2 and TRBJ1-5, with a tentative D call TRBD1 (5 bases). The germline V gene has CDR1 SGHTA and CDR2 FQGNSA. The V end lost 5 bases, the J end lost 2 bases, and 13 bases lay between the germline ends. The CDR3 is 15 residues long.

The gene calls are TRBV2 and TRBJ2-2; 7 positions match TRBD2. V dropped 3 bases and J dropped 1; count of bases not matched to a gene: 5. The CDR3 contains 16 residues. Germline-derived CDR1 and CDR2 are SNHLY and FYNNEI. The CDR3 loop is CASSDRRERNTGELFF. CDR3 nucleotide sequence: TGTGCCAGCAGTGACCGGCGGGAGAGGAACACCGGGGAGCTGTTTTTT.

Written as DNA, the CDR3 is TGTGCCAGCAGTCCCCGGGGGGGGCGCGTAAGCAATCAGCCCCAGCATTTT. This gives the protein CASSPRGGRVSNQPQHF. The chain has TRBV2 and TRBJ1-5, with D perhaps TRBD1 (6 bases). The V and J ends lost 5 bases and 1 base respectively, with 18 bases between them. Germline V CDR1 and CDR2: SNHLY, FYNNEI. The CDR3 loop spans 17 amino acids.

Notes on this clonotype: Because it lacks the conserved phenylalanine or tryptophan at the end, this CDR3 is likely a read error. The gene calls are TRBV28 and TRBJ2-4, with D unresolved. The CDR3 is 14 amino acids. CDR1 and CDR2 (germline): MDHEN, SYDVKM. V lost 6 bases to trimming and J lost 0 bases, with 9 bases between them. This CDR3 is CASRPPLAKNIQYL. CDR3 sequence (DNA): TGTGCCAGCAGGCCTCCTCTAGCCAAAAACATTCAGTACTTA.

This clonotype turned up a few times. The chain links TRBV28 to TRBJ2-5, with no clear D. Looked up from germline, CDR1 is MDHEN and CDR2 is SYDVKM. This CDR3 region has 12 residues. The V end was cut by 2 bases, the J end by 5 bases, with 6 bases between. The CDR3 DNA sequence: TGTGCCAGCAGTTTAGAACACGAGACCCAGTACTTC. Its protein is CASSLEHETQYF.

The chain employs TRBV20-1 and TRBJ2-7; weak D call: TRBD2 (6 bases). The V end was cut by 5 bases, the J end by 0 bases, with 14 bases between. CDR3 length: 14 amino acids. CDR1 and CDR2 from the germline V gene are DFQATT and SNEGSKA (reference sequence). CDR3 loop: CSALSGASSYEQYF. The CDR3 nucleotides are TGCAGTGCTCTTAGCGGCGCTAGCTCCTACGAGCAGTACTTC.

As regards this clonotype: One junction end does not reproduce the germline sequence, and a read error may be involved. This chain links TRBV5-1 with TRBJ2-5; 7 nucleotides agree with TRBD1. In germline, CDR1 is SGHRS, CDR2 YFSETQ. CDR3 size: 14 residues. The CDR3 DNA sequence: TGTGCCAGCAGCTCCGGGACAGCTCAAGAGACCCAGTACTTC. It translates to CASSSGTAQETQYF.

In regard to this clonotype: Relative to the germline gene, one junction end is altered; a read error may explain this. The chain has TRBV6-2 or TRBV6-3 and TRBJ2-3, with D possibly matching TRBD1 (5 bases). The germline V gene has CDR1 MNHEY and CDR2 SVGEGT. CDR3 length: 12 amino acids. The CDR3 DNA reads TGTGCCAGCAGGGCCCAGACAGATACGCAGTATTTC. Its translation is CASRAQTDTQYF.

Of note for this clonotype: This may be a read error, as it is one base from a much larger clone. This rearrangement joins TRBV7-2 to TRBJ1-1; D remains unclear. Germline values: CDR1 SGHTA, CDR2 FQGNSA. This CDR3 region has 14 residues. The CDR3 DNA is TGTGCCAGCAGCCCTCAAACTAAGAACAATGAAGCTTTCTTT. Amino acids: CASSPQTKNNEAFF.

The sample holds many counts of this clonotype. The V gene is TRBV7-8, the J gene TRBJ1-5; D is possibly TRBD1 (6 bases). CDR1 is SGHVS and CDR2 is FQNEAQ in the germline V gene. V dropped 5 bases and J dropped 7 bases, with 12 bases sitting between them. The CDR3 is made up of 13 amino acids. CDR3 region: CASSARTAQPQHF. The CDR3 DNA reads TGTGCCAGCAGCGCAAGGACAGCCCAGCCCCAGCATTTT.

The chain has TRBV14 and TRBJ1-2, with D possibly being TRBD1 (5 bases). CDR1 is SGHDN, CDR2 FVKESK, per germline. The CDR3 consists of 15 residues. Trimming shortened V by 3 bases and J by 7 bases, and 18 bases separated the two germline ends. The chain's CDR3 is CASSHDPNRLPGYTF. CDR3 bases: TGTGCCAGCAGCCACGATCCTAACAGGCTGCCTGGCTACACCTTC.

The sample holds many counts of this clonotype. This sequence joins TRBV7-6 and TRBJ2-5; D is undetermined. CDR3 length: 13 amino acids. Germline lookup yields CDR1 SGHVS and CDR2 FNYEAQ. V was cut by 6 bases and J by 5 bases, with 13 bases left in between. The CDR3 region is CASSLSGVETQYF. The CDR3 coding sequence is TGTGCCAGCAGTTTATCTGGGGTGGAGACCCAGTACTTC.